These 32 T cell receptor beta chains came from one sample sequenced in a study of T cells after yellow fever vaccination. TCRdb used MiXCR to reprocess the 5' RACE reads, holding one entry per CDR3 protein. The top ten hold less than 20% of the sample, which has around 500,000 distinct CDR3 sequences, roughly 22% seen once. Source: PBMCs, taken less than 25 days after the first yellow fever vaccination. The receptors derive from a man aged 18-30 years who received the YFV17D yellow fever vaccine.

The chain is built from TRBV4-2 and TRBJ2-7; 10 bases fit TRBD1. Germline CDR1 is LGHNA and CDR2 is YNFKEQ. V shed 4 bases and J 7 bases; nucleotides not matched to a gene: 7. The CDR3 consists of 14 residues. The CDR3, as DNA: TGTGCCAGCAGCCGCAAGACAGGGGGCAAAGAGCAGTACTTC. Amino acid sequence: CASSRKTGGKEQYF.

The V gene is TRBV10-3, the J gene TRBJ2-1; 14 bases align to TRBD2. Germline V gene sequence: CDR1 ENHRY, CDR2 SYGVKD. This CDR3 comprises 20 residues. The J segment lost 0 bases and the V segment lost 4 bases, leaving 11 bases of the junction unmatched. The CDR3 coding sequence is TGTGCCATCAGTGGATCGGGACTAGCGGGGGCGATGAGCTCCTACAATGAGCAGTTCTTC. This codes for CAISGSGLAGAMSSYNEQFF.

J is TRBJ2-1 and V is TRBV20-1; possibly TRBD1 or TRBD2 for D (5 bases each). Germline loops: CDR1 DFQATT, CDR2 SNEGSKA (reference sequence). This CDR3 is built from 14 residues. Trimming took off 0 bases at V and 5 bases at J, with 11 bases between the two ends. The DNA for the CDR3 is TGCAGTGCTAGAGAGAGGGGAAGGAACAATGAGCAGTTCTTC. The encoded protein is CSARERGRNNEQFF.

There are a few counts of this clonotype. The chain joins TRBV5-1 to TRBJ2-1; D remains ambiguous. In germline, CDR1 is SGHRS, CDR2 YFSETQ. The CDR3 contains 20 residues. V was clipped by 0 bases and J by 5 bases, with 27 bases between them. CDR3 in DNA: TGCGCCAGCAGCTTGGCACCTGTCCAAAAGAACCCCCCTGGACACAATGAGCAGTTCTTC. The encoded protein is CASSLAPVQKNPPGHNEQFF.

This clonotype was observed a few times. The chain couples TRBV7-2 to TRBJ2-3; tentative D call: TRBD2 (5 bases). V lost 5 bases and J 6 bases, leaving 18 bases between the germline ends. The germline gives CDR1 SGHTA, CDR2 FQGNSA. CDR3 length: 15 residues. This CDR3 reads CASSLTGLPGDTQYF. DNA for the CDR3: TGTGCCAGCAGCCTAACGGGCCTCCCGGGGGATACGCAGTATTTT.

This rearrangement joins TRBV7-9 to TRBJ2-1; 7 bases agree with TRBD2. Germline V CDR1 and CDR2: SEHNR, FQNEAQ (reference sequence). The V and J ends lost 4 bases and 2 bases, in that order; junction bases with no gene match: 8. The CDR3 consists of 16 residues. CDR3 nucleotides: TGTGCCAGCAGCTCCATAAGCGGGGAAACCTACAATGAGCAGTTCTTC. Protein: CASSSISGETYNEQFF.

J is TRBJ2-5 and V is TRBV29-1; tentatively, D is TRBD2 (6 bases). The V gene lost 3 bases and the J gene lost 2 bases, with 7 bases spanning the gap. CDR1 is SQVTM and CDR2 is ANQGSEA in the germline V gene. The CDR3 covers 12 residues. This CDR3 is CSVEEGQETQYF. The DNA of the CDR3 is TGCAGCGTTGAGGAGGGGCAAGAGACCCAGTACTTC.

J is TRBJ2-2 and V is TRBV15, with D perhaps TRBD1 or TRBD2 (6 bases each). The CDR3 is 16 amino acids. CDR1 is LNHNV and CDR2 is YYDKDF in the germline V gene (reference sequence). V lost 8 bases and J 0 bases, leaving 16 bases between the germline ends. DNA for the CDR3: TGTGCCACCCGAGGGGGGCAGGCCACGAACACCGGGGAGCTGTTTTTT. Protein: CATRGGQATNTGELFF.

This clonotype was detected a few times. The genes are TRBV6-2 or TRBV6-3 and TRBJ2-3; D not resolved. The CDR3 spans 17 residues. Looked up from germline, CDR1 is MNHEY and CDR2 is SVGEGT. Trimming cost V 2 bases and J 1 base, with 16 bases left between them. The CDR3: CASSYVKRTPGTDTQYF. CDR3 nucleotides: TGTGCCAGCAGTTACGTCAAGCGAACCCCTGGCACAGATACGCAGTATTTT.

V gene TRBV27 combines with J gene TRBJ2-3, with TRBD1 matching 7 bases. The CDR3 contains 15 residues. Germline V gene data show CDR1 as MNHEY and CDR2 as SMNVEV (reference sequence). V dropped 5 bases and J dropped 5; count of bases not matched to a gene: 10. CDR3 sequence reads: CASSPPTGKEDTQYF. The DNA for the CDR3 is TGTGCCAGCAGTCCACCGACAGGGAAAGAAGATACGCAGTATTTT.

This clonotype was counted a few times. The genes are TRBV7-3 and TRBJ2-1; D not certain. Trimming left V 2 bases short and J 6 bases short, with 5 bases between. The length of the CDR3 is 12 residues. Germline CDR1 is SGHTA and CDR2 is FQGTGA. The CDR3 is CASSLDSNEQFF. The CDR3 DNA is TGTGCCAGCAGCTTAGATTCCAATGAGCAGTTCTTC. The full variable domain, completed using reference TRBV7-3 and TRBJ2-1, is GAGVSQTPSNKVTEKGKYVELRCDPISGHTALYWYRQSLGQGPEFLIYFQGTGAADDSGLPNDRFFAVRPEGSVSTLKIQRTERGDSAVYLCASSLDSNEQFFGPGTRLTVL.

The V call is TRBV10-3, the J call TRBJ1-6, with TRBD1 matching over 8 bases. The length of the CDR3 is 18 residues. Germline loops: CDR1 ENHRY, CDR2 SYGVKD. Unmatched junction bases numbered 4, after V lost 0 bases and J lost 0 bases. The CDR3 spells CAISESRQGSSYNSPLHF. The CDR3 coding sequence is TGTGCCATCAGTGAGTCGAGACAGGGGAGCTCCTATAATTCACCCCTCCACTTT.

The sample holds many counts of this clonotype. The J gene is TRBJ2-1, the V gene TRBV6-4; 7 bases map to TRBD1. This CDR3 is built from 12 residues. V shed 6 bases, J shed 8 bases, and the junction held 4 bases outside the gene matches. Germline V gene lookup returns CDR1 MRHNA and CDR2 SNTAGT. The CDR3 region is CASSNRGDEQFF. CDR3 nucleotide sequence: TGTGCCAGCAGCAACAGGGGAGATGAGCAGTTCTTC.

This clonotype was seen a handful of times. V is TRBV12-3 or TRBV12-4 and J is TRBJ1-1; no firm D call. Trimming removed 8 bases at V and 1 base at J, with 11 bases between. The CDR3 extends over 13 amino acids. CDR3 in amino acids: CASGVRRNTEAFF. CDR3 sequence (DNA): TGTGCCAGCGGGGTCAGGAGGAACACTGAAGCTTTCTTT.

This clonotype was detected a few times. This chain uses TRBV9 with TRBJ2-6, with D perhaps TRBD1 (5 bases). V lost 3 bases, J lost 3 bases, and 13 bases lay in between. The length of the CDR3 is 16 residues. CDR1 SGDLS and CDR2 YYNGEE come from the germline V gene. CDR3 protein: CASSGRRGHGANVLTF. The CDR3 nucleotides are TGTGCCAGCAGCGGACGTAGAGGACATGGGGCCAACGTCCTGACTTTC. Full variable domain (remainder filled in from reference TRBV9 and TRBJ2-6): DSGVTQTPKHLITATGQRVTLRCSPRSGDLSVYWYQQSLDQGLQFLIQYYNGEERAKGNILERFSAQQFPDLHSELNLSSLELGDSALYFCASSGRRGHGANVLTFGAGSRLTVL.

The chain has TRBV10-3 and TRBJ2-5; 7 positions agree with TRBD1. V shed 8 bases, J shed 5 bases, and the junction held 8 bases outside the gene matches. Germline V lookup: CDR1 ENHRY, CDR2 SYGVKD. The CDR3 is 13 amino acids. The CDR3 reads CAISLPGGETQYF. The CDR3, as DNA: TGTGCCATCTCTCTCCCAGGGGGTGAGACCCAGTACTTC.

This clonotype was seen a few times. The rearrangement joins TRBV27 to TRBJ2-1; 8 positions match TRBD2. CDR3 size: 15 residues. CDR1 and CDR2 from the germline V gene are MNHEY and SMNVEV (reference sequence). Trimming removed 3 bases from V and 3 bases from J; junction bases left unmatched: 4. The DNA of the CDR3 is TGTGCCAGCAGTTTTAGCGGGGCTTACTACAATGAGCAGTTCTTC. This sequence encodes CASSFSGAYYNEQFF.

This clonotype was detected a few times. This chain joins TRBV5-4 and TRBJ2-7; 9 bases agree with TRBD1. In germline, CDR1 is SGHNT, CDR2 YYREEE (reference sequence). The CDR3 consists of 15 residues. V lost 4 bases to trimming and J lost 0 bases; unmatched junction nucleotides: 5. The DNA of the CDR3 is TGTGCCAGCAGCGCGGGGACAGGGACCTCCTACGAGCAGTACTTC. This gives the protein CASSAGTGTSYEQYF.

This clonotype was counted a few times. The chain recombines TRBV18 with TRBJ2-2; perhaps TRBD2 as D (5 bases). The germline gives CDR1 KGHSH, CDR2 LQKENI. The CDR3 loop spans 15 amino acids. Trimming removed 3 bases at V and 0 bases at J, with 8 bases between. DNA for the CDR3: TGTGCCAGCTCACCGGACGGGACGAACACCGGGGAGCTGTTTTTT. Protein: CASSPDGTNTGELFF.

The V gene is TRBV10-3, the J gene TRBJ2-4; tentatively, D is TRBD1 or TRBD2 (5 bases each). Trimming pared 4 bases from V and 7 bases from J, leaving 11 bases between. CDR3 length equals 13 residues. Per the germline V gene, CDR1 is ENHRY and CDR2 is SYGVKD. The CDR3 loop is CAISAGTSNIQYF. CDR3 sequence (DNA): TGTGCCATCAGTGCCGGGACGTCCAACATTCAGTACTTC.

A few counts support this clonotype. The J gene is TRBJ1-1, the V gene TRBV6-1, with a weak D call TRBD1 (5 bases). Trimming pared 8 bases from V and 1 base from J, leaving 11 bases between. This CDR3 contains 13 residues. CDR1 is MNHNS, CDR2 SASEGT, per germline. The CDR3 protein is CASGDSRNTEAFF. The CDR3 DNA sequence: TGTGCCAGCGGAGACAGTAGGAACACTGAAGCTTTCTTT.

This chain links TRBV5-1 with TRBJ2-2, with a tentative D call TRBD2 (7 bases). V dropped 2 bases and J dropped 0 bases, with 11 bases sitting between them. The CDR3 runs to 16 residues. The V gene's germline CDR1 is SGHRS and CDR2 YFSETQ. DNA of the CDR3: TGCGCCAGCAGCTTCGGCGGGGGCCCGAACACCGGGGAGCTGTTTTTT. Its translation: CASSFGGGPNTGELFF.

The chain links TRBV29-1 to TRBJ2-1, with D unresolved. From germline, CDR1 is SQVTM and CDR2 ANQGSEA. CDR3 length: 14 residues. Trimming took 0 bases from V and 8 from J, leaving 14 bases between them. Written as DNA, the CDR3 is TGCAGCGTTGAAGATGGAAAGGGTGGTTATGAGCAGTTCTTC. Translation gives CSVEDGKGGYEQFF.

The chain employs TRBV20-1 and TRBJ2-7; a weak D match, TRBD1 (5 bases). CDR1 and CDR2 (germline): DFQATT, SNEGSKA (reference sequence). V lost 4 bases to trimming and J lost 6 bases, with 16 bases between them. The CDR3 is 13 residues long. The CDR3 sequence is CSAIFLGPGEQYF. In DNA form, the CDR3 reads TGCAGTGCTATTTTTCTGGGGCCTGGCGAGCAGTACTTC.

The gene calls are TRBV20-1 and TRBJ1-5; 10 positions agree with TRBD1. The CDR3 is 15 residues long. Trimming took 6 bases from V and 5 from J; bases not matched to a gene: 10. Per the germline V gene, CDR1 is DFQATT and CDR2 is SNEGSKA (reference sequence). The CDR3 sequence: CSAIPGQGMDQPQHF. CDR3 nucleotide sequence: TGCAGTGCGATACCGGGACAGGGGATGGATCAGCCCCAGCATTTT.

The chain uses TRBV7-9 and TRBJ2-3; 7 positions agree with TRBD1. The CDR3 extends over 15 amino acids. Trimming cost V 4 bases and J 2 bases; bases outside gene matches: 6. In germline, CDR1 is SEHNR, CDR2 FQNEAQ (reference sequence). The CDR3 loop is CASSSSGTVTDTQYF. The CDR3 DNA sequence: TGTGCCAGCAGCTCCTCCGGGACAGTCACAGATACGCAGTATTTT.

This clonotype has just a few counts. This chain links TRBV11-3 with TRBJ2-1; no clear D gene. V was pared by 1 base and J by 5 bases, with 6 bases between. The CDR3 consists of 13 residues. Germline-derived CDR1 and CDR2 are SGHNT and YENEEA. Here the CDR3 reads CASSLVSDNEQFF. For the CDR3, the DNA is TGTGCCAGCAGCTTAGTTTCCGACAATGAGCAGTTCTTC.

This rearrangement joins TRBV12-3 or TRBV12-4 to TRBJ2-2, with D unresolved. V was trimmed by 2 bases and J by 6 bases, leaving 7 bases between them. The CDR3 contains 13 residues. CDR3 bases: TGTGCCAGCAGTTTATCCTACGCCGGGGAGCTGTTTTTT. Its protein product is CASSLSYAGELFF.

There are a few counts of this clonotype. This chain joins TRBV20-1 and TRBJ2-3; possibly TRBD2 for D (5 bases). V was trimmed by 5 bases and J by 2 bases, leaving 14 bases between them. The CDR3 runs to 14 residues. CDR1 DFQATT and CDR2 SNEGSKA come from the germline V gene (reference sequence). The CDR3 is CSAYSAGYTDTQYF. The DNA of the CDR3 is TGCAGTGCTTATAGCGCGGGTTACACAGATACGCAGTATTTT.

The gene calls are TRBV20-1 and TRBJ1-1, with 8 bases that match TRBD1. The CDR3 has 15 residues. CDR1 DFQATT and CDR2 SNEGSKA come from the germline V gene (reference sequence). With 6 bases clipped from V and 3 bases from J, the junction kept 12 bases outside the gene matches. The CDR3, as DNA: TGCAGTGCAAAGAGGACAGGGACGGGGGACACTGAAGCTTTCTTT. Translating it yields CSAKRTGTGDTEAFF.

The genes are TRBV5-6 and TRBJ2-2; no firm D call. Germline CDR1 is SGHDT and CDR2 is YYEEEE. The CDR3 is 16 amino acids. Trimming stripped 1 base from V and 0 bases from J, with 10 bases between. Here the CDR3 reads CASSLLETANTGELFF. In DNA form, the CDR3 reads TGTGCCAGCAGCTTGCTGGAGACCGCGAACACCGGGGAGCTGTTTTTT.

The rearrangement links TRBV12-3 or TRBV12-4 to TRBJ2-3; D is unclear. CDR3 length: 12 residues. The ends were cut back, 6 bases at V and 6 bases at J, with 10 bases in the middle. In nucleotides, the CDR3 is TGTGCCAGCAGGGCGGCAGAGGATACGCAGTATTTT. This translates into CASRAAEDTQYF.